Listed below are T cell receptor beta chains from one sample, sequenced in a study of Ad26.COV2.S vaccination and SARS-CoV-2 variants. Method: immunoSEQ multiplex PCR; TCRdb's copy keeps in-frame clones and lacks some. The top ten clones hold about 4.6% of a sample with about 350,000 clones, about 89% of them seen once. The source material was peripheral blood, sampled in a trial of Ad26.COV2.S vaccine versus placebo. The origin of the receptors is a person between 18 and 65 years old who received the Ad26.COV2.S COVID-19 vaccine or a placebo. The CDR3 runs from the conserved cysteine through the conserved F or W. Each record gives: D gene, V gene, J gene, clone size, CDR3 protein, CDR3 DNA. D genes are given only for firm matches. Part of the rows lack a size; the others show once, few, many or a class for expanded clones.

.	TRBV7-2	TRBJ2-2	.	CASSLEGGAGELFF	TGTGCCAGCAGCTTAGAAGGTGGAGCCGGGGAGCTGTTTTTT
.	TRBV5-4	TRBJ1-2	.	CASSPVAAYGYTF	TGTGCCAGCAGCCCGGTGGCGGCGTATGGCTACACCTTC
TRBD2	TRBV11-1	TRBJ2-7	.	CASSWTSGSYEQYF	TGTGCCAGCAGCTGGACTAGCGGGAGCTACGAGCAGTACTTC
TRBD1	TRBV19	TRBJ2-1	.	CASSSHSGQVYNEQFF	TGTGCCAGTAGTTCCCATTCGGGACAGGTCTACAATGAGCAGTTCTTC
.	TRBV19	TRBJ1-4	.	CASRRRRGSDEKLFF	TGTGCCAGTAGAAGGAGAAGGGGGTCGGATGAAAAACTGTTTTTT
TRBD2	TRBV15	TRBJ2-7	.	CATSYGLAGPISYEQYF	TGTGCCACCAGCTACGGACTAGCGGGCCCGATTAGCTACGAGCAGTACTTC
TRBD2	TRBV24-1	TRBJ2-1	.	CATSDSPGGAGPISQQFF	TGTGCCACCAGTGATTCACCGGGGGGGGCAGGGCCCATCAGTCAGCAGTTCTTC
TRBD2	TRBV9	TRBJ2-5	.	CASTPMGGTQETQYF	TGTGCCAGCACCCCTATGGGAGGGACCCAAGAGACCCAGTACTTC
TRBD1	TRBV9	TRBJ1-1	.	CASSTRTGENTEAFF	TGTGCCAGCAGCACCCGGACAGGTGAGAACACTGAAGCTTTCTTT
.	TRBV19	TRBJ2-7	few	CASSVRDHYYEQYF	TGTGCCAGTAGTGTCCGGGACCATTACTACGAGCAGTACTTC
TRBD2	TRBV27	TRBJ2-7	.	CASSPSAGEVFSYEQYF	TGTGCCAGCAGTCCATCGGCGGGAGAGGTTTTCTCCTACGAGCAGTACTTC
.	TRBV9	TRBJ2-2	.	CASSATFRDGDTGELFF	TGTGCCAGCAGCGCAACCTTCAGGGACGGGGACACCGGGGAGCTGTTTTTT
TRBD2	TRBV18	TRBJ2-2	.	CASSPTGLASSNTGELFF	TGTGCCAGCTCACCTACGGGACTAGCGAGCTCGAACACCGGGGAGCTGTTTTTT
.	TRBV5-1	TRBJ1-1	.	CASSLAGGGTEAFF	TGCGCCAGCAGCTTGGCTGGGGGGGGAACTGAAGCTTTCTTT
.	TRBV4-3	TRBJ1-3	.	CASSQGSRAGNTIYF	TGCGCCAGCAGCCAAGGGTCTCGGGCAGGAAACACCATATATTTT
.	TRBV19	TRBJ2-6	.	CASSIWRGAGANVLTF	TGTGCCAGTAGTATTTGGAGGGGTGCTGGGGCCAACGTCCTGACTTTC
TRBD1	TRBV11-2	TRBJ2-7	.	CASSQGTAYEQYF	TGTGCCAGCAGCCAGGGGACAGCCTACGAGCAGTACTTC
.	TRBV3-1/TRBV3-2	TRBJ2-3	.	CASSQDSFGRGGPPDTQYF	TGTGCCAGCAGCCAAGATTCCTTTGGAAGGGGGGGCCCCCCAGATACGCAGTATTTT